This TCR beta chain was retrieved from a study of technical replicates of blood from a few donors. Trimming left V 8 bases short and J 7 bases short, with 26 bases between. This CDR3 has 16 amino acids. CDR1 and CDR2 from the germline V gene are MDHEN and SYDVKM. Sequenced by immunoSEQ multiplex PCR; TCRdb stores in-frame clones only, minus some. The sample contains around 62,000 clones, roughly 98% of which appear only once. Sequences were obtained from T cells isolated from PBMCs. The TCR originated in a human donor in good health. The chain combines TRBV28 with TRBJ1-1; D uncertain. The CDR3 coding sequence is TGTGCCAGCTGCGGCAGCGGGTCGACGTTTTACTATGAAGCTTTCTTT. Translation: CASCGSGSTFYYEAFF.